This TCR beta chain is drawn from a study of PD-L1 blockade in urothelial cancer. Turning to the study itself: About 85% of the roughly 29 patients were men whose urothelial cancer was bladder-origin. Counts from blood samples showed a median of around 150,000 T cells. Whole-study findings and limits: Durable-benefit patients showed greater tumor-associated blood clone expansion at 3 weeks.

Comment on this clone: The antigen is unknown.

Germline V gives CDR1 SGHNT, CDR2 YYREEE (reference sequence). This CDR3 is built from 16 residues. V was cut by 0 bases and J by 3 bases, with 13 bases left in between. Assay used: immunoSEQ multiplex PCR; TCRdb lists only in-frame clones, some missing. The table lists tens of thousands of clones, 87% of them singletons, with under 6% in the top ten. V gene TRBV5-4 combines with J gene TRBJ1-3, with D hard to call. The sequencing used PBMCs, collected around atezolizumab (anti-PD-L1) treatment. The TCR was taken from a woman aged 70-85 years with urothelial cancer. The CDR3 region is CASSLGGAPIGNTIYF. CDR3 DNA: TGTGCCAGCAGCTTGGGGGGAGCTCCTATTGGAAACACCATATATTTT.